The 32 T cell receptor beta chains below come from one sample, sequenced in a study of cytomegalovirus exposure and HLA in healthy donors. Sequencing was performed with immunoSEQ multiplex PCR; in TCRdb, only in-frame clones are kept and a portion is missing. The data contain some 150,000 clones, around nine tenths of them seen just once; the ten biggest clones take up around 8%. Sequenced material: PBMCs. These receptors originate from a young woman in good health and CMV-seropositive.

CDR3: CASSVPLAGGRTDTQYF. CDR3 nucleotides: TGCGCCAGCAGCGTACCACTAGCGGGGGGACGCACAGATACGCAGTATTTT. This chain joins TRBV5-1 and TRBJ2-3; 12 bases map to TRBD2. Germline CDR1 is SGHRS and CDR2 is YFSETQ. V dropped 4 bases and J dropped 1; count of bases not matched to a gene: 7. The CDR3 sequence is 17 residues long.

This clone was recorded a few times. The J gene is TRBJ1-5, the V gene TRBV19, with D perhaps matching TRBD1 (6 bases). V was clipped by 3 bases and J by 7 bases, with 16 bases between them. The CDR3 is 15 amino acids. Germline V gives CDR1 LNHDA, CDR2 SQIVND (reference sequence). The CDR3 DNA follows: TGTGCCAGTAGTATGGTCTCAGGGGCCGACCAGCCCCAGCATTTT. Its translation: CASSMVSGADQPQHF.

The chain combines TRBV6-5 with TRBJ2-7; a weak D match, TRBD1 (6 bases). Germline V CDR1 and CDR2: MNHEY, SVGAGI. Trimming left V 6 bases short and J 2 bases short, with 14 bases between. This CDR3 has 14 residues. The DNA of the CDR3 is TGTGCCAGCAGGGCTACAGGGAACACCTACGAGCAGTACTTC. Translation gives CASRATGNTYEQYF.

The J gene is TRBJ2-7, the V gene TRBV2, with TRBD1 identical over 10 bases. V lost 6 bases and J lost 4; bases outside the gene matches: 3. The germline CDR1 and CDR2 sequences are SNHLY and FYNNEI. The CDR3 contains 13 residues. The CDR3 DNA is TGTGCCAGCAGGGTGGACAGGGGGTACGAGCAGTACTTC. Amino acid sequence: CASRVDRGYEQYF.

In nucleotides, the CDR3 is TGTGCCAGCAGCAAAGGGGCACAAGGGGACACTGAAGCTTTCTTT. It yields the protein CASSKGAQGDTEAFF. The rearrangement joins TRBV21-1 to TRBJ1-1; TRBD1, the D gene given by the table, was not confirmed from the DNA. TRBV21-1 is a pseudogene. CDR3 length: 15 amino acids.

V and J are TRBV18 and TRBJ1-6; D might be TRBD1 (5 bases). CDR1 KGHSH and CDR2 LQKENI come from the germline V gene. V lost 6 bases and J 7 bases, leaving 22 bases between the germline ends. The CDR3 is 17 residues long. The DNA of the CDR3 is TGTGCCAGCTCCCCAACCGGGGCGGGATCAAGGAATTCACCCCTCCACTTT. Residues: CASSPTGAGSRNSPLHF.

This chain joins TRBV6-1 and TRBJ2-1; 10 nucleotides align to TRBD2. This CDR3 contains 16 residues. The germline V gene has CDR1 MNHNS and CDR2 SASEGT. V trimming: 4 bases; J trimming: 10 bases; junction bases outside the gene matches: 13. CDR3 amino acids: CASSATRLAGAKEQFF. CDR3 DNA sequence: TGTGCCAGCAGTGCGACCCGCCTAGCGGGGGCCAAAGAGCAGTTCTTC.

The gene calls are TRBV6-5 and TRBJ2-6; D is uncertain. Germline V gene data show CDR1 as MNHEY and CDR2 as SVGAGI. V lost 0 bases, J lost 4 bases, and 4 bases lay in between. The CDR3 runs to 14 residues. CDR3 amino acids: CASSYSLGANVLTF. In DNA, the CDR3 is TGTGCCAGCAGTTACTCTCTGGGGGCCAACGTCCTGACTTTC.

The DNA for the CDR3 is TGTGTACCCGGGACAGGGGTCGCCTACGAGCAGTACTTC. Encoded protein: CVPGTGVAYEQYF. This chain uses TRBV19 with TRBJ2-7; 10 nucleotides agree with TRBD1. The CDR3 consists of 13 residues. Per germline, CDR1 LNHDA and CDR2 SQIVND (reference sequence).

The chain employs TRBV7-3 and TRBJ2-5, with D maybe TRBD2 (6 bases). The V gene lost 2 bases and the J gene lost 5 bases, with 15 bases spanning the gap. The CDR3 loop spans 15 amino acids. Germline CDR1 and CDR2: SGHTA and FQGTGA. The CDR3 sequence is CASSLAGRSHETQYF. The DNA of the CDR3 is TGTGCCAGCAGCTTAGCGGGGCGCAGCCATGAGACCCAGTACTTC. Full variable domain (missing parts from reference TRBV7-3 and TRBJ2-5): GAGVSQTPSNKVTEKGKYVELRCDPISGHTALYWYRQSLGQGPEFLIYFQGTGAADDSGLPNDRFFAVRPEGSVSTLKIQRTERGDSAVYLCASSLAGRSHETQYFGPGTRLLVL.

This chain joins TRBV29-1 and TRBJ2-7; TRBD1 agrees at 7 bases. Germline lookup yields CDR1 SQVTM and CDR2 ANQGSEA. This CDR3 comprises 11 residues. V lost 4 bases and J lost 7; bases outside the gene matches: 4. CDR3: CSVAGGREQYF. CDR3 DNA: TGCAGCGTTGCAGGGGGAAGGGAGCAGTACTTC.

This clone was recorded once. The rearrangement joins TRBV28 to TRBJ1-3; a possible D gene is TRBD1 (6 bases). V lost 4 bases and J lost 4, with 14 bases in between. There are 15 residues in the CDR3. Germline CDR1 and CDR2: MDHEN and SYDVKM. The CDR3 nucleotides read TGTGCCAGCAGTTCTACAGGGATCCTAGGAAACACCATATATTTT. It encodes CASSSTGILGNTIYF. The full variable domain, with the rest looked up from reference TRBV28 and TRBJ1-3, is DVKVTQSSRYLVKRTGEKVFLECVQDMDHENMFWYRQDPGLGLRLIYFSYDVKMKEKGDIPEGYSVSREKKERFSLILESASTNQTSMYLCASSSTGILGNTIYFGEGSWLTVV.

V is TRBV27 and J is TRBJ2-1, with 9 nucleotides matching TRBD2. The CDR3 totals 16 residues. Germline CDR1 and CDR2: MNHEY and SMNVEV (reference sequence). Trimming removed 2 bases from V and 2 bases from J; junction bases left unmatched: 4. The CDR3 coding sequence is TGTGCCAGCAGTTTAATGAGCGGGAGGACCTACAATGAGCAGTTCTTC. Its translation is CASSLMSGRTYNEQFF.

Here the CDR3 reads CASSSGLAGLDTQYF. In nucleotides, the CDR3 is TGCGCCAGCAGCTCGGGACTAGCGGGTCTGGATACGCAGTATTTT. The genes are TRBV5-1 and TRBJ2-3; TRBD2 agrees at 12 bases. The CDR3 is 15 amino acids. V trimming: 3 bases; J trimming: 6 bases; junction bases outside the gene matches: 5. Germline CDR1 and CDR2: SGHRS and YFSETQ.

The chain links TRBV28 to TRBJ1-1; tentative D call: TRBD1 (5 bases). CDR1 is MDHEN and CDR2 is SYDVKM in the germline V gene. V lost 6 bases to trimming and J lost 5 bases, with 10 bases between them. There are 12 residues in the CDR3. CDR3 DNA: TGTGCCAGCAGGCTGACAGCGACTGAAGCTTTCTTT. Translation: CASRLTATEAFF.

The chain joins TRBV7-2 to TRBJ1-2; D perhaps matches TRBD1 (5 bases). Germline CDR1 SGHTA, CDR2 FQGNSA. This CDR3 has 12 amino acids. Deletions cut 4 bases from V and 6 bases from J, with 9 bases between. The CDR3 DNA follows: TGTGCCAGCAGCTCCGACAGAAATGGCTACACCTTC. Residues: CASSSDRNGYTF.

This chain connects TRBV5-1 to TRBJ2-5; 8 bases are a match to TRBD1. The germline CDR1 and CDR2 sequences are SGHRS and YFSETQ. Germline trimming cut 4 bases from V and 0 bases from J; bases unmatched to any gene: 8. The CDR3 spans 16 residues. CDR3 coding DNA: TGCGCCAGCAGCCCCGGGACAGGAGGGTACCAAGAGACCCAGTACTTC. It translates to CASSPGTGGYQETQYF.

The J gene is TRBJ1-6, the V gene TRBV7-9, with D tentatively TRBD1 (5 bases). CDR3 length: 15 residues. V lost 3 bases, J lost 4 bases, and 10 bases lay in between. Germline CDR1 reads SEHNR; CDR2 reads FQNEAQ (reference sequence). CDR3 loop: CASSFMGLYNSPLHF. The CDR3 DNA sequence: TGTGCCAGCAGCTTTATGGGGCTATATAATTCACCCCTCCACTTT. Filled out from reference TRBV7-9 and TRBJ1-6, the complete variable domain reads DTGVSQNPRHKITKRGQNVTFRCDPISEHNRLYWYRQTLGQGPEFLTYFQNEAQLEKSRLLSDRFSAERPKGSFSTLEIQRTEQGDSAMYLCASSFMGLYNSPLHFGNGTRLTVT.

This clone was recorded only once. This chain joins TRBV7-2 and TRBJ2-2; 11 nucleotides align to TRBD2. The germline gives CDR1 SGHTA, CDR2 FQGNSA. V lost 7 bases and J lost 0; bases outside the gene matches: 7. This CDR3 spans 17 amino acids. The CDR3 sequence: CASNPLAGAPNTGELFF. CDR3 bases: TGTGCCAGCAACCCACTAGCGGGAGCTCCGAACACCGGGGAGCTGTTTTTT.

The chain has TRBV5-1 and TRBJ1-4; 7 nucleotides line up with TRBD1. This CDR3 contains 15 residues. V was clipped by 0 bases and J by 3 bases; unmatched bases: 2. In germline, CDR1 is SGHRS, CDR2 YFSETQ. In DNA form, the CDR3 reads TGCGCCAGCAGCTTGGCTGACAGGGCTAATGAAAAACTGTTTTTT. Its translation: CASSLADRANEKLFF.

This clone was seen a single time. The CDR3 DNA reads TGTGCCAGCTCTCAACAGGGAATGAACACTGAAGCTTTCTTT. As protein: CASSQQGMNTEAFF. The chain carries TRBV18 and TRBJ1-1; tentatively, D is TRBD1 (6 bases). Germline values: CDR1 KGHSH, CDR2 LQKENI. Trimming took 6 bases from V and 0 from J, leaving 11 bases between them. The length of the CDR3 is 14 residues.

This rearrangement joins TRBV15 to TRBJ2-7; 11 bases align to TRBD1. Trimming took 7 bases from V and 3 from J; bases not matched to a gene: 11. The length of the CDR3 is 16 residues. The germline V gene encodes CDR1 LNHNV and CDR2 YYDKDF (reference sequence). As DNA, the CDR3 is TGTGCCACCACCCCTCCAGGACAGGGGGCGCGCTACGAGCAGTACTTC. Protein sequence: CATTPPGQGARYEQYF. Using reference TRBV15 and TRBJ2-7 for the parts outside the CDR3, the full variable domain is DAMVIQNPRYQVTQFGKPVTLSCSQTLNHNVMYWYQQKSSQAPKLLFHYYDKDFNNEADTPDNFQSRRPNTSFCFLDIRSPGLGDTAMYLCATTPPGQGARYEQYFGPGTRLTVT.

The chain employs TRBV12-5 and TRBJ2-7; 9 nucleotides line up with TRBD1. The junction had 14 bases not matched to a gene; V was cut back by 3 bases and J by 2 bases. The CDR3 has 18 amino acids. Germline V gene sequence: CDR1 LGHNT, CDR2 FRNRAP. This CDR3 is CASGFPLDRGEDTYEQYF. CDR3 DNA sequence: TGTGCTAGTGGTTTCCCGCTGGACAGGGGTGAGGACACCTACGAGCAGTACTTC.

The chain links TRBV5-6 to TRBJ1-5; maybe TRBD1 (5 bases). The CDR3 totals 16 residues. CDR1 and CDR2 (germline): SGHDT, YYEEEE. Trimming pared 0 bases from V and 4 bases from J, leaving 14 bases between. The CDR3 DNA follows: TGTGCCAGCAGCTTGGCGGGCAGGGAGGGGAATCAGCCCCAGCATTTT. It yields the protein CASSLAGREGNQPQHF.

The chain has TRBV27 and TRBJ2-4; 7 nucleotides line up with TRBD1. CDR1 MNHEY and CDR2 SMNVEV come from the germline V gene (reference sequence). The CDR3 totals 14 residues. V dropped 4 bases and J dropped 9; count of bases not matched to a gene: 9. Here the CDR3 DNA reads TGTGCCAGCAGTTCAACTCGGACAGGTGGCATTCAGTACTTC. It encodes CASSSTRTGGIQYF.

The chain employs TRBV9 and TRBJ1-2; 10 bases are shared with TRBD1. The CDR3 runs to 15 residues. The junction had 6 bases not matched to a gene; V was cut back by 3 bases and J by 4 bases. The V gene's germline CDR1 is SGDLS and CDR2 YYNGEE. CDR3 sequence reads: CASSGDRGQGYGYTF. CDR3 DNA: TGTGCCAGCAGCGGTGACAGGGGGCAAGGCTATGGCTACACCTTC.

The chain carries TRBV7-9 and TRBJ2-5, with 8 bases matching TRBD2. Germline V gene data show CDR1 as SEHNR and CDR2 as FQNEAQ (reference sequence). This CDR3 has 15 amino acids. Trimming removed 4 bases from V and 0 bases from J; junction bases left unmatched: 4. DNA for the CDR3: TGTGCCAGCAGCTCCTCTAGCGGGCACCAAGAGACCCAGTACTTC. It is translated as CASSSSSGHQETQYF.

The genes are TRBV5-6 and TRBJ1-2; D perhaps matches TRBD1 (5 bases). Looked up from germline, CDR1 is SGHDT and CDR2 is YYEEEE. There are 14 residues in the CDR3. With 3 bases removed from V and 3 bases from J, the gap between germline ends came to 12 bases. The CDR3 sequence: CASSYFRGDYGYTF. CDR3 bases: TGTGCCAGCAGCTACTTTCGGGGGGACTATGGCTACACCTTC.

The chain is built from TRBV19 and TRBJ2-5; D is perhaps TRBD2 (6 bases). Germline loops: CDR1 LNHDA, CDR2 SQIVND (reference sequence). The CDR3 totals 16 residues. Trimming removed 5 bases from V and 3 bases from J, with 19 bases in between. The CDR3 loop is CASSLYVGGSKETQYF. CDR3 sequence (DNA): TGTGCCAGTAGTTTGTATGTGGGGGGATCGAAAGAGACCCAGTACTTC.

V and J are TRBV6-5 and TRBJ2-7; 10 positions match TRBD1. Per germline, CDR1 MNHEY and CDR2 SVGAGI. This CDR3 region has 14 residues. The ends lost 6 bases at V and 4 bases at J; junction bases unmatched: 6. The CDR3 loop is CASRYGQGVYEQYF. DNA of the CDR3: TGTGCCAGCAGATACGGACAGGGGGTATACGAGCAGTACTTC.

This chain links TRBV7-2 with TRBJ2-5, with D hard to call. From germline, CDR1 is SGHTA and CDR2 FQGNSA. Between the trimmed V and J ends, which lost 4 bases and 2 bases, there was a span of 2 bases. The CDR3 sequence is 11 residues long. The CDR3 region is CASSSQETQYF. The CDR3 DNA reads TGTGCCAGCAGCTCTCAAGAGACCCAGTACTTC.

The V and J genes are TRBV7-8 and TRBJ1-4; 7 bases are a match to TRBD1. CDR3 length: 15 amino acids. V dropped 5 bases and J dropped 4; count of bases not matched to a gene: 7. CDR1 and CDR2 (germline): SGHVS, FQNEAQ. In DNA, the CDR3 is TGTGCCAGCAGCACAAACAGGGGCGGTAATGAAAAACTGTTTTTT. This sequence encodes CASSTNRGGNEKLFF.